This T cell receptor (beta chain) was obtained from a study of T cell repertoires in cytomegalovirus infection (dated by TCRdb to between 2018 and 2021). About the study as a whole: Because public TCR beta signatures pointed to carriage of CMV infection together with the matching HLA type, the HLA type of each donor mattered for the analysis. The study at large found these results: In both this cohort and an independent cohort of 352 donors, the cumulative frequency of public TCR beta family members distinguished carriers of CMV infection plus the relevant HLA type. In the ex vivo response, HLA-C-restricted CMV-specific TCR beta clonotypes were dominant, and in two of eight donors the single most frequent clonotype came from this HLA-C-restricted group.

The sample holds many counts of this clonotype. The antigen it binds to is not known. Per-base qualities were not stored, and no clone one base away is much larger. Trimming removed 0 bases from V and 7 bases from J, leaving 13 bases between the germline ends. The CDR3 holds 15 amino acids from the cysteine to the phenylalanine. The sequence is cut down to CDR3 DNA, 45 bases in frame from base 1. The data were produced on an Illumina HiSeq 1500. The public reads were run again by TCRdb, first through fastp at Q25 and then through MiXCR, and only productive beta chains were kept. Duplicate CDR3 protein sequences are folded into a single record with the most common DNA and genes. This sample is represented by about 320,000 distinct CDR3 sequences; more than 8% of them were singletons. Jointly, the top ten make up over 3.5% of the sample.

The receptor's source is a human donor in good health (CMV status not recorded). Some clones in this sample may be carry-over from other donors' samples. The material sequenced was PBMCs. In this chain, TRBV12-3 or TRBV12-4 is recombined with TRBJ2-1; a tentative D match to TRBD2 spans 7 bases. Read as DNA, the sequence is TGTGCCAGCAGTTTAGCGGGGGGGGCAACGAATGAGCAGTTCTTC. Translation gives CASSLAGGATNEQFF.